The 22 T cell receptor beta chains below were found in one sample sequenced in a study of blood T cell repertoires in COVID-19. The table came from immunoSEQ multiplex PCR; TCRdb's copy has only in-frame clones and leaves some out. The data hold some 150,000 clones, with approximately 90% observed a single time. The sample consisted of peripheral blood. These receptors all come from a woman between 40 and 50 years old with acute or convalescent COVID-19.

The rearrangement links TRBV7-2 to TRBJ1-3; 7 bases are shared with TRBD1. Germline V gene data show CDR1 as SGHTA and CDR2 as FQGNSA. This CDR3 is built from 16 residues. Trimming cost V 3 bases and J 1 base; bases outside gene matches: 6. CDR3 protein: CASSLRTGPSGNTIYF. The CDR3 DNA is TGTGCCAGCAGCTTGAGGACAGGCCCTTCTGGAAACACCATATATTTT.

This clone was detected once. This sequence joins TRBV9 and TRBJ1-6; unclear D gene. V shed 3 bases and J shed 4 bases, with 11 bases lying between them. The CDR3 runs 15 residues. From germline, CDR1 is SGDLS and CDR2 YYNGEE. CDR3 loop: CASSGGGRYNSPLHF. The CDR3 nucleotides are TGTGCCAGCAGCGGTGGAGGGAGGTATAATTCACCCCTCCACTTT.

V gene TRBV4-3 combines with J gene TRBJ2-2; no reliable D call. The CDR3 is 13 residues long. V dropped 3 bases and J dropped 7 bases, with 9 bases sitting between them. Germline CDR1 LGHNA, CDR2 YSLEER. For the CDR3, the DNA is TGCGCCAGCAGCCAGGCCCCAAACGGGGAGCTGTTTTTT. Translated: CASSQAPNGELFF.

J is TRBJ1-4 and V is TRBV6-1; possible D gene TRBD1, 5 bases. This CDR3 spans 15 amino acids. In germline, CDR1 is MNHNS, CDR2 SASEGT. Trimming removed 3 bases from V and 7 bases from J, with 15 bases in between. Written as DNA, the CDR3 is TGTGCCAGCAGTGAGAGAACAGGAGAAGGTGAAAAACTGTTTTTT. Protein sequence: CASSERTGEGEKLFF.

Only a few counts were recorded for this clone. The chain is built from TRBV6-5 and TRBJ1-1; TRBD1 matches at 8 bases. The trim removed 5 bases at V and 0 bases at J, leaving 5 bases unmatched. Germline-derived CDR1 and CDR2 are MNHEY and SVGAGI. The CDR3 sequence is 15 residues long. The chain's CDR3 is CASSPRQGLNTEAFF. The CDR3 DNA sequence: TGTGCCAGCAGTCCCCGACAGGGGTTGAACACTGAAGCTTTCTTT.

J is TRBJ1-2 and V is TRBV2; 10 bases are a match to TRBD1. This CDR3 comprises 17 residues. J lost 3 bases, V lost 5 bases, and 12 bases had no gene match. Germline values: CDR1 SNHLY, CDR2 FYNNEI. CDR3 amino acids: CASSLNQDRGTYYGYTF. For the CDR3, the DNA is TGTGCCAGCAGTTTAAACCAGGACAGGGGGACTTACTATGGCTACACCTTC.

The V gene is TRBV4-3, the J gene TRBJ1-4; D gene uncertain. Trimming removed 4 bases at V and 1 base at J, with 7 bases between. Germline assignment: CDR1 LGHNA and CDR2 YSLEER. The CDR3 has 14 residues. CDR3: CASSPGLTNEKLFF. CDR3 bases: TGCGCCAGCAGCCCGGGGTTAACTAATGAAAAACTGTTTTTT.

CDR3 residues: CASSYSDRDSGNTIYF. CDR3 DNA sequence: TGTGCCAGCAGTTACTCGGACAGGGACTCTGGAAACACCATATATTTT. The rearrangement links TRBV6-5 to TRBJ1-3; 8 positions agree with TRBD1. The length of the CDR3 is 16 residues. Trimming at V came to 0 bases and at J to 0 bases, leaving 1 base not matched to a gene. The germline gives CDR1 MNHEY, CDR2 SVGAGI.

V is TRBV5-1 and J is TRBJ1-2; unclear D gene. CDR1 and CDR2 from the germline V gene are SGHRS and YFSETQ. This CDR3 spans 14 amino acids. The V and J ends lost 4 bases and 8 bases respectively, with 18 bases between them. The CDR3 nucleotides are TGCGCCAGCAGCATGACAAGTTTCGAATTGGGCTACACCTTC. This translates into CASSMTSFELGYTF.

In DNA, the CDR3 is TGTGCCAGCAGTTCGGACAGGGTTGGCTACACCTTC. Translated, it gives CASSSDRVGYTF. This rearrangement joins TRBV12-3 or TRBV12-4 to TRBJ1-2; 8 nucleotides align to TRBD1. The V segment lost 4 bases and the J segment 7 bases; nucleotides outside the gene matches: 2. The CDR3 runs 12 residues.

This clone was seen once. The J gene is TRBJ2-5, the V gene TRBV15; 7 bases agree with TRBD2. The CDR3 consists of 14 residues. The germline CDR1 and CDR2 sequences are LNHNV and YYDKDF (reference sequence). V shed 6 bases and J 2 bases; nucleotides not matched to a gene: 6. CDR3 loop: CATSPRLAQETQYF. The CDR3, as DNA: TGTGCCACCAGTCCTAGACTAGCTCAAGAGACCCAGTACTTC.

The chain joins TRBV3-1 (or the pseudogene TRBV3-2) to TRBJ2-2; TRBD2 might be the D (6 bases). The CDR3 consists of 17 residues. Trimming took off 4 bases at V and 4 bases at J, with 19 bases between the two ends. Germline V gives CDR1 LGHDT, CDR2 YNNKEL (reference sequence). Here the CDR3 DNA reads TGTGCCAGCAGCCCCTTTGGGCGGGATCCTCTCACCGGGGAGCTGTTTTTT. Protein: CASSPFGRDPLTGELFF.

The CDR3 region has the DNA TGTGCCAGCAGTTTATCAGGACAGGGGGTTCAGCCCCAGCATTTT. Translated: CASSLSGQGVQPQHF. The chain carries TRBV27 and TRBJ1-5; TRBD1 matches at 10 bases. Per germline, CDR1 MNHEY and CDR2 SMNVEV (reference sequence). This CDR3 region has 15 residues. Trimming cost V 0 bases and J 6 bases; bases outside gene matches: 2.

The chain joins TRBV9 to TRBJ1-4; a weak D match, TRBD1 (6 bases). Germline V gene sequence: CDR1 SGDLS, CDR2 YYNGEE. The CDR3 contains 15 residues. Trimming took off 0 bases at V and 8 bases at J, with 14 bases between the two ends. The CDR3 loop reads CASSVEAGDEEKLFF. CDR3 nucleotides: TGTGCCAGCAGCGTAGAGGCAGGGGATGAGGAAAAACTGTTTTTT.

V usage is TRBV12-3 or TRBV12-4 and J usage is TRBJ2-5, with D possibly being TRBD1 (5 bases). Trimming took off 3 bases at V and 3 bases at J, with 8 bases between the two ends. The CDR3 covers 13 residues. For the CDR3, the DNA is TGTGCCAGCAGTTTTGGGGCAAAAGAGACCCAGTACTTC. The encoded protein is CASSFGAKETQYF.

The rearrangement uses TRBV7-2 and TRBJ2-1, with TRBD2 matching 9 bases. Losses at the gene ends were 7 bases for V and 5 bases for J; bases not matched to a gene: 9. Germline CDR1 reads SGHTA; CDR2 reads FQGNSA. The CDR3 totals 15 residues. CDR3 sequence (DNA): TGTGCCAGCACCCTGACTAGCGGATACAACAATGAGCAGTTCTTC. Protein product: CASTLTSGYNNEQFF.

This clone was detected once. The chain is built from TRBV5-1 and TRBJ1-1; 7 bases align to TRBD1. The CDR3 totals 16 residues. J gave up 0 bases and V 0 bases, and 5 bases lay outside the gene matches. Looked up from germline, CDR1 is SGHRS and CDR2 is YFSETQ. The CDR3 loop reads CASSLGRQGLNTEAFF. The CDR3 bases are TGCGCCAGCAGCTTGGGTCGACAGGGTCTGAACACTGAAGCTTTCTTT.

The chain recombines TRBV4-3 with TRBJ2-3; tentative D call: TRBD2 (5 bases). Per the germline V gene, CDR1 is LGHNA and CDR2 is YSLEER. CDR3 size: 13 residues. Trimming pared 2 bases from V and 11 bases from J, leaving 14 bases between. DNA of the CDR3: TGCGCCAGCAGCCAAACAGAGGTAACTAGGCAGTATTTT. Translated: CASSQTEVTRQYF.

CDR3 in DNA: TGTGCCAGCTCACCACCGGGAGGGGTCTCCTACAATGAGCAGTTCTTC. Its translation: CASSPPGGVSYNEQFF. The rearrangement joins TRBV18 to TRBJ2-1; 7 positions agree with TRBD2. CDR1 is KGHSH and CDR2 is LQKENI in the germline V gene. V shed 0 bases and J 0 bases; nucleotides not matched to a gene: 2. The CDR3 runs 16 residues. Full variable domain (missing parts from reference TRBV18 and TRBJ2-1): NAGVMQNPRHLVRRRGQEARLRCSPMKGHSHVYWYRQLPEEGLKFMVYLQKENIIDESGMPKERFSAEFPKEGPSILRIQQVVRGDSAAYFCASSPPGGVSYNEQFFGPGTRLTVL.

The table lists this clone with a few counts. The rearrangement uses TRBV27 and TRBJ2-7; 7 bases are shared with TRBD1. Trimming at V came to 7 bases and at J to 3 bases, leaving 12 bases not matched to a gene. From germline, CDR1 is MNHEY and CDR2 SMNVEV (reference sequence). The CDR3 runs 15 residues. CDR3 coding DNA: TGTGCCAGCACCTCCCTTAAAGGGGGCTACTACGAGCAGTACTTC. The encoded protein is CASTSLKGGYYEQYF.

The V call is TRBV20-1, the J call TRBJ2-5, with 10 bases matching TRBD2. With 3 bases clipped from V and 0 bases from J, the junction kept 7 bases outside the gene matches. Germline CDR1 and CDR2: DFQATT and SNEGSKA (reference sequence). This CDR3 is 16 amino acids long. The CDR3 sequence is CSASPPAGGYQETQYF. CDR3 bases: TGCAGTGCTAGTCCCCCAGCGGGAGGGTACCAAGAGACCCAGTACTTC.

A single count supports this clone. V and J are TRBV6-2 or TRBV6-3 and TRBJ2-7; 7 nucleotides agree with TRBD1. The CDR3 has 14 amino acids. The trim removed 4 bases at V and 5 bases at J, leaving 8 bases unmatched. Germline V gene lookup returns CDR1 MNHEY and CDR2 SVGEGT. In DNA, the CDR3 is TGTGCCAGCAGTTCCGGGACAGACTACCACGAGCAGTACTTC. The encoded protein is CASSSGTDYHEQYF.